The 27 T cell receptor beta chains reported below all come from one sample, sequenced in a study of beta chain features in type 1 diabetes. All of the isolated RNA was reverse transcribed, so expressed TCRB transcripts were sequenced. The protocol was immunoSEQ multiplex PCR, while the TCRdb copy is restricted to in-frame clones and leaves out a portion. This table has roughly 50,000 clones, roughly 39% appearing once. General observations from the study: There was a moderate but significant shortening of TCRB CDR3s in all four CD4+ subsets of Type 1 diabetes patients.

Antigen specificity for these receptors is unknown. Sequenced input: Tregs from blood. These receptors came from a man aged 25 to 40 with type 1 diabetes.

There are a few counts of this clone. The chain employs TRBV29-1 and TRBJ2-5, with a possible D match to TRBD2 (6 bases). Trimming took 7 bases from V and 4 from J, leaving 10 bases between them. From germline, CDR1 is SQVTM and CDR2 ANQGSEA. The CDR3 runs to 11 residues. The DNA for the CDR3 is TGCAGCGCGGGAGCCCCAGAGACCCAGTACTTC. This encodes CSAGAPETQYF.

The CDR3 spells CASSFGGKGDEQFF. CDR3 sequence (DNA): TGTGCCAGCAGCTTCGGCGGAAAAGGGGATGAGCAGTTCTTC. V and J are TRBV5-6 and TRBJ2-1; D perhaps matches TRBD1 (5 bases). Deletions cut 2 bases from V and 8 bases from J, with 14 bases between. Germline assignment: CDR1 SGHDT and CDR2 YYEEEE. The CDR3 extends over 14 amino acids.

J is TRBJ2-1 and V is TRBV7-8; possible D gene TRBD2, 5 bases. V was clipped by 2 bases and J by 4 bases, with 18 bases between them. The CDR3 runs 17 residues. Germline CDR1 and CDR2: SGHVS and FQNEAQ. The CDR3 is CASSLLTGVGPYNEQFF. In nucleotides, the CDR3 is TGTGCCAGCAGCTTACTGACCGGGGTCGGTCCTTACAATGAGCAGTTCTTC.

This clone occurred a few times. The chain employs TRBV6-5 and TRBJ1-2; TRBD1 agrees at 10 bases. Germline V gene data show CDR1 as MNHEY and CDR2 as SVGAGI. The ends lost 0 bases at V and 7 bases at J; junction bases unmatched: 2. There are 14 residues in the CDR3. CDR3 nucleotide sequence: TGTGCCAGCAGTTACTCGGACAGGGGGAGTGGCTACACCTTC. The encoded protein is CASSYSDRGSGYTF.

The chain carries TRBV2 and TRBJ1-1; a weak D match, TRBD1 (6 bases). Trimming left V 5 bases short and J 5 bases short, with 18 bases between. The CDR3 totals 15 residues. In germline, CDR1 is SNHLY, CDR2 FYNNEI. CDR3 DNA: TGTGCCAGCAGTCGATATAAACGCGGACAGACTGAAGCTTTCTTT. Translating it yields CASSRYKRGQTEAFF. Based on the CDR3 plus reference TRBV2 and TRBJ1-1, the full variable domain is EPEVTQTPSHQVTQMGQEVILRCVPISNHLYFYWYRQILGQKVEFLVSFYNNEISEKSEIFDDQFSVERPDGSNFTLKIRSTKLEDSAMYFCASSRYKRGQTEAFFGQGTRLTVV.

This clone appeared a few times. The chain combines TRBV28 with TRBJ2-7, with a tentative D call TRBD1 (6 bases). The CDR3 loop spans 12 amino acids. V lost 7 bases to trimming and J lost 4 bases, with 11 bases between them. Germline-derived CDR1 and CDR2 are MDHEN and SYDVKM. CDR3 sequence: CASTGDSYEQYF. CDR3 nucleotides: TGTGCCAGCACAGGGGATTCATACGAGCAGTACTTC.

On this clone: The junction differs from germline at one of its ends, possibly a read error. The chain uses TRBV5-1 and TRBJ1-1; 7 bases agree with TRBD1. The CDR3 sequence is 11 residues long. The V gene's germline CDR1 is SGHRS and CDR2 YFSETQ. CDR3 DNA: TGCGCCAGCAGCTTGCCGGGGGACAGAATTTTT. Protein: CASSLPGDRIF.

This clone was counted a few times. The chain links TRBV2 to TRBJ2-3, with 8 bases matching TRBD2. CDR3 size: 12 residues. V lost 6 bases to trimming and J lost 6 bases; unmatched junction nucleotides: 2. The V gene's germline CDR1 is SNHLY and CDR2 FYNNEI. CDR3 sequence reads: CASRGGGDTQYF. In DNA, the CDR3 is TGTGCCAGCAGAGGCGGGGGGGATACGCAGTATTTT. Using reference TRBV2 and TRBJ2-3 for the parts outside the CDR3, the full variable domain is EPEVTQTPSHQVTQMGQEVILRCVPISNHLYFYWYRQILGQKVEFLVSFYNNEISEKSEIFDDQFSVERPDGSNFTLKIRSTKLEDSAMYFCASRGGGDTQYFGPGTRLTVL.

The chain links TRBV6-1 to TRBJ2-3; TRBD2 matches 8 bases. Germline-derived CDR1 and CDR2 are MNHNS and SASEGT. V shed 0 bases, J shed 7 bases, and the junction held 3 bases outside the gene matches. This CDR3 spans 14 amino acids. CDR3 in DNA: TGTGCCAGCAGTGAAGCGAGCGGGAGAAATACGCAGTATTTT. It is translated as CASSEASGRNTQYF.

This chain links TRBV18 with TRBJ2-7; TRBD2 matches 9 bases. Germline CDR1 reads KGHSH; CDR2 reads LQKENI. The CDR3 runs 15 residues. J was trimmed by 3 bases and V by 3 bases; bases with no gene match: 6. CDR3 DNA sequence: TGTGCCAGCTCACCGGAACTAGCGGGTATCTACGAGCAGTACTTC. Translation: CASSPELAGIYEQYF. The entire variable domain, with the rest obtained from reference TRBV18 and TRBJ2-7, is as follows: NAGVMQNPRHLVRRRGQEARLRCSPMKGHSHVYWYRQLPEEGLKFMVYLQKENIIDESGMPKERFSAEFPKEGPSILRIQQVVRGDSAAYFCASSPELAGIYEQYFGPGTRLTVT.

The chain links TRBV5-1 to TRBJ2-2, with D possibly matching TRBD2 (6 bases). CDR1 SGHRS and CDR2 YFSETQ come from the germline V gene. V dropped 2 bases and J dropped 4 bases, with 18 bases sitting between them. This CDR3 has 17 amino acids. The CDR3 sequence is CASSFGNGGASTGELFF. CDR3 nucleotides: TGCGCCAGCAGCTTCGGGAATGGAGGGGCGAGCACCGGGGAGCTGTTTTTT.

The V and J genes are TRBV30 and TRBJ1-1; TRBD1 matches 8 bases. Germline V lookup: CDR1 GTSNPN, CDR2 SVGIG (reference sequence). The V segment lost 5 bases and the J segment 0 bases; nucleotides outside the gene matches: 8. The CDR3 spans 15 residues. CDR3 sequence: CAWARDRRMNTEAFF. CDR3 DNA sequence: TGTGCCTGGGCCCGGGACAGGCGAATGAACACTGAAGCTTTCTTT.

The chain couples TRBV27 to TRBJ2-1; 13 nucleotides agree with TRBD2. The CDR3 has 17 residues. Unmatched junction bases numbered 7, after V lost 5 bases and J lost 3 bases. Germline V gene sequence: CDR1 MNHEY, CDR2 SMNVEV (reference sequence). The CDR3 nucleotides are TGTGCCAGCAGTCCCACGGGACTAGCGGGAATCTACAATGAGCAGTTCTTC. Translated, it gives CASSPTGLAGIYNEQFF.

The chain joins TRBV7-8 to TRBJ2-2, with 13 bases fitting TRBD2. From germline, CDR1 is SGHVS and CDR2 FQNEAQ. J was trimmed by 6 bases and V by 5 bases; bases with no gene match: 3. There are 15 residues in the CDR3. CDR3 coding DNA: TGTGCCAGCAGCCTCACTAGCGGGAGGGCCGGGGAGCTGTTTTTT. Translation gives CASSLTSGRAGELFF. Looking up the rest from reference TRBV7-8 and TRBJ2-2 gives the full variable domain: GAGVSQSPRYKVAKRGQDVALRCDPISGHVSLFWYQQALGQGPEFLTYFQNEAQLDKSGLPSDRFFAERPEGSVSTLKIQRTQQEDSAVYLCASSLTSGRAGELFFGEGSRLTVL.

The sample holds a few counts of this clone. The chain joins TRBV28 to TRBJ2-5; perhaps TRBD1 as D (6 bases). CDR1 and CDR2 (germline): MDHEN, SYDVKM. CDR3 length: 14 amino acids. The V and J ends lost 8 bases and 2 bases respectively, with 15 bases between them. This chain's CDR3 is CASHHQGYQETQYF. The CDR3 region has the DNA TGTGCCAGCCACCACCAGGGGTATCAAGAGACCCAGTACTTC.

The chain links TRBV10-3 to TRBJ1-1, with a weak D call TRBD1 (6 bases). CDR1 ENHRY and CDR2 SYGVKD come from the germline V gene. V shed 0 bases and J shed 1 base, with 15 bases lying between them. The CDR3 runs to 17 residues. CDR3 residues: CAISESWGQDPNTEAFF. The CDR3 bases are TGTGCCATCAGTGAGTCGTGGGGGCAGGACCCGAACACTGAAGCTTTCTTT.

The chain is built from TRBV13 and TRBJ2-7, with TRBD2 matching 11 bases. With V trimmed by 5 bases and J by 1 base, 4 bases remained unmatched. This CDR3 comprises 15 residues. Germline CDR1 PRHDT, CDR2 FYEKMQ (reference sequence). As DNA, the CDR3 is TGTGCCAGCAGCGCCCGGACTAGCGGGTCCTACGAGCAGTACTTC. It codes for CASSARTSGSYEQYF.

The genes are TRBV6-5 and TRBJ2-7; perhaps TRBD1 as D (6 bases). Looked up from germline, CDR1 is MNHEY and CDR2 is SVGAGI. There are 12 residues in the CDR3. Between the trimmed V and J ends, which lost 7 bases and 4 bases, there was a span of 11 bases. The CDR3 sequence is CASTVRGYEQYF. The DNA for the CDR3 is TGTGCCAGCACGGTCAGGGGTTACGAGCAGTACTTC.

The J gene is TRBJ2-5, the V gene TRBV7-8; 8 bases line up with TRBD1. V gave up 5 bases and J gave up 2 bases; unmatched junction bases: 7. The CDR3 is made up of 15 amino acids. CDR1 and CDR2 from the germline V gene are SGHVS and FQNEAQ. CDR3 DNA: TGTGCCAGCAGCAGAAACACAGGGGGTCAAGAGACCCAGTACTTC. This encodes CASSRNTGGQETQYF.

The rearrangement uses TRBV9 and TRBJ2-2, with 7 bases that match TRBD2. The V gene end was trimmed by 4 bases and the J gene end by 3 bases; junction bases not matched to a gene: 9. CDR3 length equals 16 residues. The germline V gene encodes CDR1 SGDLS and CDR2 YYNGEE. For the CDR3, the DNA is TGTGCCAGCAGCCCCTCGGCGGGGGACTACACCGGGGAGCTGTTTTTT. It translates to CASSPSAGDYTGELFF.

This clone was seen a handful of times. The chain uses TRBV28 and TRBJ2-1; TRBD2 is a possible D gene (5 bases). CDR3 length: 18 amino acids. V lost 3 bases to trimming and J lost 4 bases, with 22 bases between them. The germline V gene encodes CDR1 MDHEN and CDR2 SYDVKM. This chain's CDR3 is CASSFTSTGVRAYNEQFF. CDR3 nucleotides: TGTGCCAGCAGTTTTACTAGTACGGGTGTGAGGGCTTACAATGAGCAGTTCTTC.

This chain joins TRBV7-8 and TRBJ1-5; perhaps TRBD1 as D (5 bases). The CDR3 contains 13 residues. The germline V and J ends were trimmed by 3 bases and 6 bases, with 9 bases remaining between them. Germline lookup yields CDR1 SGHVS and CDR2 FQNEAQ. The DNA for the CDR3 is TGTGCCAGCAGCTTCGGGGGGAGTCAGCCCCAGCATTTT. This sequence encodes CASSFGGSQPQHF.

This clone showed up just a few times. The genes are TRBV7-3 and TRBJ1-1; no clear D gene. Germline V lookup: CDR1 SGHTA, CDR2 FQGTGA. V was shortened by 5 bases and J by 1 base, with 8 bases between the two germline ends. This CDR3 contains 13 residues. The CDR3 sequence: CASSPTKNTEAFF. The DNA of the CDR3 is TGTGCCAGCAGCCCCACAAAGAACACTGAAGCTTTCTTT.

CDR3 nucleotides: TGTGCCAGCAGTTCCCCTGCGACAGGGGGGTGGCATTCACCCCTCCACTTT. Translated, it gives CASSSPATGGWHSPLHF. This chain uses TRBV27 with TRBJ1-6, with TRBD1 matching over 9 bases. This CDR3 region has 17 residues. The germline V gene encodes CDR1 MNHEY and CDR2 SMNVEV (reference sequence). V shed 4 bases and J 8 bases; nucleotides not matched to a gene: 12.

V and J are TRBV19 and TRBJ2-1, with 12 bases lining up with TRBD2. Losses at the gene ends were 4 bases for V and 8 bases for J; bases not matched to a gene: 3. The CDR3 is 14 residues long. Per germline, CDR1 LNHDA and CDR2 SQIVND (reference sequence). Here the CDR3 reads CASSTSGRGHEQFF. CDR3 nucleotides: TGTGCCAGTAGTACTAGCGGGAGGGGCCATGAGCAGTTCTTC. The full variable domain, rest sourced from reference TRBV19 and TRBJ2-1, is DGGITQSPKYLFRKEGQNVTLSCEQNLNHDAMYWYRQDPGQGLRLIYYSQIVNDFQKGDIAEGYSVSREKKESFPLTVTSAQKNPTAFYLCASSTSGRGHEQFFGPGTRLTVL.

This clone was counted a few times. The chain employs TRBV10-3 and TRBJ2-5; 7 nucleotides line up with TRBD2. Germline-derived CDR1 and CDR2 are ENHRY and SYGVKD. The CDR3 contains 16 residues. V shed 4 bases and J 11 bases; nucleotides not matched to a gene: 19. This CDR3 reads CAISGPLAGDPLEQYF. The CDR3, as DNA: TGTGCCATCAGTGGGCCATTGGCGGGAGATCCTTTGGAGCAGTACTTC.

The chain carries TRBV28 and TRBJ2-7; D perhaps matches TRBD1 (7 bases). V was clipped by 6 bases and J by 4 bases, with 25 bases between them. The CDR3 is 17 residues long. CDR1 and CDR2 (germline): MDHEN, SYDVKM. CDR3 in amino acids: CASRTEGTGAGGYEQYF. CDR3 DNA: TGTGCCAGCAGAACAGAGGGAACGGGGGCAGGGGGTTACGAGCAGTACTTC. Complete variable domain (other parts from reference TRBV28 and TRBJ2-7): DVKVTQSSRYLVKRTGEKVFLECVQDMDHENMFWYRQDPGLGLRLIYFSYDVKMKEKGDIPEGYSVSREKKERFSLILESASTNQTSMYLCASRTEGTGAGGYEQYFGPGTRLTVT.